Following are 10 T cell receptor beta chains from one sample sequenced in a study of T cells in women clearing cervical HPV infection. The assay was immunoSEQ multiplex PCR, and TCRdb's table has in-frame clones only and misses some. The specimen's table records tens of thousands of clones. The sample consisted of blood buffy coat. These receptors came from a woman between 18 and 70 years old with a cervical HPV16 infection that either progressed to CIN3+ or cleared (not recorded which).

In the case of this clone: The read terminates 3 residues ahead of where the CDR3 ends, so the germline J gene completes it. The chain employs TRBV19 and TRBJ1-5, with a weak D call TRBD1 (5 bases). Germline V gene lookup returns CDR1 LNHDA and CDR2 SQIVND (reference sequence). This CDR3 has 16 amino acids. The V gene lost 0 bases and the J gene lost 5 bases, with 14 bases spanning the gap. This CDR3 reads CASSIDAAGRHQPQHF. The CDR3 bases that were read are TGTGCCAGTAGTATAGACGCGGCGGGGCGCCATCAGCCC.

Comments on this clone: The CDR3 is cut off 3 residues early in the read; its end comes from the germline J gene. The rearrangement joins TRBV5-1 to TRBJ2-1, with D tentatively TRBD1 (6 bases). The germline V gene has CDR1 SGHRS and CDR2 YFSETQ. There are 20 residues in the CDR3. V was cut by 4 bases and J by 0 bases, with 26 bases left in between. This CDR3 is CASSKKLQGYGGSSYNEQFF. The CDR3 bases that were read are TGCGCCAGCAGCAAGAAACTACAGGGTTATGGAGGAAGCTCCTACAATGAG.

The sequenced part of the CDR3 DNA is TGTGCCATCAGTGAGCAGGCGGCGGGGACTAGCGGTAGCACAGATACG. The encoded protein is CAISEQAAGTSGSTDT. The CDR3 reads in full as CAISEQAAGTSGSTDTQYF. V usage is TRBV10-3 and J usage is TRBJ2-3, with 11 bases fitting TRBD2. The DNA ends 3 residues before the CDR3 does, and the rest of the CDR3 is filled in from the germline J gene. This CDR3 is built from 19 residues. Germline CDR1 reads ENHRY; CDR2 reads SYGVKD. V lost 2 bases to trimming and J lost 0 bases; unmatched junction nucleotides: 10.

Concerning this clone itself: The CDR3 extends 3 residues past the end of the read, so its final part is completed from the germline J gene. The V call is TRBV19, the J call TRBJ1-1; TRBD1 matches 11 bases. V shed 4 bases, J shed 5 bases, and the junction held 9 bases outside the gene matches. Germline V gives CDR1 LNHDA, CDR2 SQIVND (reference sequence). The CDR3 has 16 amino acids. The sequenced CDR3 bases are TGTGCCAGTAGTACGTCCGGGACAGGGGGGGGGACTGAA. Translation: CASSTSGTGGGTE. The entire CDR3 protein is CASSTSGTGGGTEAFF. Based on the CDR3 plus reference TRBV19 and TRBJ1-1, the full variable domain is DGGITQSPKYLFRKEGQNVTLSCEQNLNHDAMYWYRQDPGQGLRLIYYSQIVNDFQKGDIAEGYSVSREKKESFPLTVTSAQKNPTAFYLCASSTSGTGGGTEAFFGQGTRLTVV.

A note on this clone: The CDR3 goes on 3 residues after the read ends, and that part is filled in from the germline J gene. The chain links TRBV19 to TRBJ1-6, with D possibly being TRBD1 (5 bases). The CDR3 spans 16 residues. In germline, CDR1 is LNHDA, CDR2 SQIVND (reference sequence). Deletions cut 7 bases from V and 5 bases from J, with 18 bases between. The part of the CDR3 DNA that was read is TGTGCCAGTACCACGACCACGGGGACTAATAATTCACCC. Protein: CASTTTTGTNNSP. In full, the CDR3 is CASTTTTGTNNSPLHF.

Concerning this clone itself: The CDR3 goes on 3 residues after the read ends, and that part is filled in from the germline J gene. This chain uses TRBV5-6 with TRBJ1-6; maybe TRBD1 (5 bases). V was clipped by 2 bases and J by 7 bases, with 13 bases between them. The CDR3 consists of 15 residues. Germline CDR1 reads SGHDT; CDR2 reads YYEEEE. The covered CDR3 bases are TGTGCCAGCAGCTTTCAGGGCCGGGCAAATTCACCC. Encoded protein: CASSFQGRANSP. The whole CDR3 protein is CASSFQGRANSPLHF.

Notes on this clone: Read coverage stops 3 residues before the CDR3 terminus; the germline J gene supplies the remainder. The gene calls are TRBV12-3 or TRBV12-4 and TRBJ2-6, with 7 nucleotides matching TRBD2. V was clipped by 3 bases and J by 2 bases; unmatched bases: 1. This CDR3 has 15 amino acids. Here the CDR3 reads CASSFGGTGANVLTF. The part of the CDR3 DNA that was read is TGTGCCAGCAGTTTCGGGGGGACTGGGGCCAACGTC.

The CDR3: CASGLAGGLRSYEQYF. The sequenced CDR3 bases are TGTGCCAGCGGACTAGCGGGAGGGCTTCGGTCCTACGAG. J is TRBJ2-7 and V is TRBV6-2 or TRBV6-3, with 15 positions matching TRBD2. The read gets to within 3 residues of the CDR3 end, and the germline J gene fills in the rest. Trimming removed 8 bases from V and 1 base from J; junction bases left unmatched: 6. The germline V gene encodes CDR1 MNHEY and CDR2 SVGEGT. CDR3 size: 16 residues.

Comment on this clone: The CDR3 extends 3 residues past the end of the read, so its final part is completed from the germline J gene. The chain has TRBV2 and TRBJ2-1, with 9 bases matching TRBD1. V lost 7 bases and J lost 7; bases outside the gene matches: 8. In germline, CDR1 is SNHLY, CDR2 FYNNEI. The CDR3 runs 14 residues. CDR3 bases read: TGTGCCAGCACCGGACAGGGGAAGGGGAATGAG. It codes for CASTGQGKGNE. The CDR3 in its entirety is CASTGQGKGNEQFF. The variable domain in full, with the rest retrieved from reference TRBV2 and TRBJ2-1, is EPEVTQTPSHQVTQMGQEVILRCVPISNHLYFYWYRQILGQKVEFLVSFYNNEISEKSEIFDDQFSVERPDGSNFTLKIRSTKLEDSAMYFCASTGQGKGNEQFFGPGTRLTVL.

Comments on this clone: The observed sequence ends 3 residues before the CDR3 terminus, with the missing tail filled in from the germline J gene. The chain is built from TRBV7-9 and TRBJ2-3, with 9 bases matching TRBD1. V shed 4 bases and J 1 base; nucleotides not matched to a gene: 3. Per germline, CDR1 SEHNR and CDR2 FQNEAQ (reference sequence). This CDR3 is built from 15 residues. Here the CDR3 reads CASSSRTGGTDTQYF. Incomplete CDR3 DNA: TGTGCCAGCAGCTCCAGGACAGGGGGCACAGATACG.